This T cell receptor (beta chain) was sequenced during a study of blood T cell repertoires in COVID-19. Study in general: Material from acute and convalescent COVID-19 was sourced from the United States, Italy and Spain. T cells, B-cell-depleted T cells, or PBMCs provided the cDNA or gDNA that served as material.

Methods used by the authors: By means of reference gene primer amplification, nucleated cell counts were estimated. The method was immunoSEQ multiplex PCR; TCRdb's version includes in-frame clones alone and lacks a portion of them. V and J calls and clone size are copied from that table; D and trimming were computed from the DNA. The table shows 200,000 to 250,000 clones, with about 89% occurring only once. The table lists this clone with a few counts. This CDR3 is also generated by other DNA sequences in the sample. The CDR3 sequence is 13 residues long. Germline CDR1 reads MNHEY; CDR2 reads SVGAGI. V dropped 3 bases and J dropped 1 base, with 6 bases sitting between them.

The receptor was isolated from a woman in her thirties or forties with acute or convalescent COVID-19. Sequencing was performed on peripheral blood. The V gene is TRBV6-5, the J gene TRBJ1-1; no clear D gene. The CDR3 nucleotides are TGTGCCAGCAGTTATTCCCGGAACACTGAAGCTTTCTTT. Translating gives CASSYSRNTEAFF.